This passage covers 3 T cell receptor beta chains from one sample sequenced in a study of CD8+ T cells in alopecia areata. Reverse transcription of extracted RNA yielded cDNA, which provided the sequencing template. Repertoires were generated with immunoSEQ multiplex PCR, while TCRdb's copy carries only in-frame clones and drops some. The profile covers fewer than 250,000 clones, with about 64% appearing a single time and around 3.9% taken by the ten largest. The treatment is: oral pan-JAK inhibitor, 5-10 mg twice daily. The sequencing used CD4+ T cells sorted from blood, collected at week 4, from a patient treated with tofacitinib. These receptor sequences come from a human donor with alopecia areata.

The CDR3 sequence is CASSLWASAGSNSPLHF. In DNA form, the CDR3 reads TGTGCCAGCAGTTTATGGGCGTCCGCAGGGTCTAATTCACCCCTCCACTTT. The V gene is TRBV27, the J gene TRBJ1-6; D may be TRBD1 (5 bases). The CDR3 spans 17 residues. Trimming took off 1 base at V and 6 bases at J, with 16 bases between the two ends. CDR1 and CDR2 from the germline V gene are MNHEY and SMNVEV (reference sequence).

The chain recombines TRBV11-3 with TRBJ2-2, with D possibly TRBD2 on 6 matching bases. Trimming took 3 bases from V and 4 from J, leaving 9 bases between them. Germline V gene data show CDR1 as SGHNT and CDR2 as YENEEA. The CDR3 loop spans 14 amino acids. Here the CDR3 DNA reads TGTGCCAGCAGCTTTAGGCGGGGCACCGGGGAGCTGTTTTTT. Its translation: CASSFRRGTGELFF.

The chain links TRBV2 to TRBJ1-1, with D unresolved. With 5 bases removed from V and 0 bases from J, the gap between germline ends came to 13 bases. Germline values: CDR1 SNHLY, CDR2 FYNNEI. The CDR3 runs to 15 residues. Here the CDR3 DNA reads TGTGCCAGCAGTCGCGCAGACCTCATGAACACTGAAGCTTTCTTT. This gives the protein CASSRADLMNTEAFF.